Included here is one TCR beta chain sequence, with context. CDR3 size: 15 residues. V trimming: 2 bases; J trimming: 9 bases; junction bases outside the gene matches: 7. Germline CDR1 and CDR2: MNHEY and SVGAGI. These data originate in a study of blood T cell repertoires in COVID-19. Overall study: T cells, B-cell-depleted T cells, or PBMCs supplied cDNA or gDNA.

Clones were read by immunoSEQ multiplex PCR, and TCRdb kept only the in-frame ones, dropping some. The data contain about 46,000 clones, 70% to 90% of them singletons. The TCR comes from a woman of 80 years or more with COVID-19, enrolled during active disease. The source material was peripheral blood. The chain uses TRBV6-5 and TRBJ2-4, with 10 bases lining up with TRBD1. For the CDR3, the DNA is TGTGCCAGCAGTTACCTCCGCGGGACAGGGGCCATTCAGTACTTC. Its protein product is CASSYLRGTGAIQYF.